These 9 T cell receptor beta chains originate from one sample sequenced in a study of blood T cell repertoires in COVID-19. Repertoires were generated with immunoSEQ multiplex PCR, while TCRdb's copy carries only in-frame clones and drops some. Of roughly 59,000 clones listed, under 85% are singletons. Specimen: peripheral blood. The receptors come from a woman of 80 years or more with acute or convalescent COVID-19.

The rearrangement uses TRBV7-8 and TRBJ1-2; 8 bases match TRBD1. Germline V gene lookup returns CDR1 SGHVS and CDR2 FQNEAQ. This CDR3 is 13 amino acids long. Trimming removed 5 bases from V and 5 bases from J; junction bases left unmatched: 4. Here the CDR3 reads CASSPTGEYGYTF. The DNA for the CDR3 is TGTGCCAGCAGCCCGACAGGGGAGTATGGCTACACCTTC.

CDR3 bases: TGTGCCAGCAGGGCCGGGGTTAACACTGAAGCTTTCTTT. The encoded protein is CASRAGVNTEAFF. The rearrangement joins TRBV7-2 to TRBJ1-1; D gene ambiguous. Germline assignment: CDR1 SGHTA and CDR2 FQGNSA. Trimming removed 6 bases from V and 2 bases from J, with 10 bases in between. The CDR3 has 13 amino acids.

This chain uses TRBV30 with TRBJ1-2; D unresolved. CDR3 length: 12 amino acids. The germline V gene has CDR1 GTSNPN and CDR2 SVGIG (reference sequence). Deletions cut 5 bases from V and 4 bases from J, with 11 bases between. The CDR3 is CAWGGLPYGYTF. CDR3 coding DNA: TGTGCCTGGGGCGGGCTGCCCTATGGCTACACCTTC.

The rearrangement uses TRBV5-7 and TRBJ1-3; D is unclear. TRBV5-7 is annotated as an ORF whose role is uncertain. The CDR3 covers 15 residues. V shed 4 bases and J shed 0 bases, with 11 bases lying between them. CDR3 protein: CASSLRLGSGNTIYF. DNA for the CDR3: TGTGCCAGCAGCCTGCGACTAGGCTCTGGAAACACCATATATTTT.

The rearrangement uses TRBV9 and TRBJ1-2; D is unresolved. The CDR3 length is 14 residues. Germline values: CDR1 SGDLS, CDR2 YYNGEE. V was cut by 0 bases and J by 2 bases, with 8 bases left in between. CDR3 in amino acids: CASSVVGRNYGYTF. The CDR3 coding sequence is TGTGCCAGCAGCGTAGTCGGCAGGAACTATGGCTACACCTTC. Drawing the rest from reference TRBV9 and TRBJ1-2, the complete variable domain is DSGVTQTPKHLITATGQRVTLRCSPRSGDLSVYWYQQSLDQGLQFLIQYYNGEERAKGNILERFSAQQFPDLHSELNLSSLELGDSALYFCASSVVGRNYGYTFGSGTRLTVV.

This chain connects TRBV6-6 to TRBJ2-7; TRBD1 aligns across 10 bases. The CDR3 is made up of 15 amino acids. Unmatched junction bases numbered 5, after V lost 5 bases and J lost 1 base. Germline V gives CDR1 MNHNY, CDR2 SVGAGI (reference sequence). CDR3 sequence (DNA): TGTGCCAGCAGTCCGACAGGGGGCGCATCCTACGAGCAGTACTTC. Its translation is CASSPTGGASYEQYF.

This chain links TRBV14 with TRBJ1-1; 9 bases agree with TRBD1. With V trimmed by 4 bases and J by 5 bases, 11 bases remained unmatched. CDR1 is SGHDN, CDR2 FVKESK, per germline. The CDR3 is 16 amino acids. As DNA, the CDR3 is TGTGCCAGCAGCCGCCGATTCACAGGGGGCGGAACTGAAGCTTTCTTT. This translates into CASSRRFTGGGTEAFF. The complete variable domain, with remaining parts taken from reference TRBV14 and TRBJ1-1, reads EAGVTQFPSHSVIEKGQTVTLRCDPISGHDNLYWYRRVMGKEIKFLLHFVKESKQDESGMPNNRFLAERTGGTYSTLKVQPAELEDSGVYFCASSRRFTGGGTEAFFGQGTRLTVV.

The chain combines TRBV7-8 with TRBJ2-7, with 8 bases fitting TRBD1. The CDR3 spans 14 residues. J gave up 5 bases and V 6 bases, and 9 bases lay outside the gene matches. Germline values: CDR1 SGHVS, CDR2 FQNEAQ. The CDR3 reads CASSSRTGWHEQYF. The CDR3 DNA reads TGTGCCAGCAGTTCCAGGACAGGGTGGCACGAGCAGTACTTC.

The J gene is TRBJ1-4, the V gene TRBV12-3 or TRBV12-4, with no clear D. The germline V and J ends were trimmed by 5 bases and 5 bases, with 3 bases remaining between them. The CDR3 runs to 11 residues. The CDR3 here is CASSRNEKLFF. The CDR3 bases are TGTGCCAGCAGTCGGAATGAAAAACTGTTTTTT.